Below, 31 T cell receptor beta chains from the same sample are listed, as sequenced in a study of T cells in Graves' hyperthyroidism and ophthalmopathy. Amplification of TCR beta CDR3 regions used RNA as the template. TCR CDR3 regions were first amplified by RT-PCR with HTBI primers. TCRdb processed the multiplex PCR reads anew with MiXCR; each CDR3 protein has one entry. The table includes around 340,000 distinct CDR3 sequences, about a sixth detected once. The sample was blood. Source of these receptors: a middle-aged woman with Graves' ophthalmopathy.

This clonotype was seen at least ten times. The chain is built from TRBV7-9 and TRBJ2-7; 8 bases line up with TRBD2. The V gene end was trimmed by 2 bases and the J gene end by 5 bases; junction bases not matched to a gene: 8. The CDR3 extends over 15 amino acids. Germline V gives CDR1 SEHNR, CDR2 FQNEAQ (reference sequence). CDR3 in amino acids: CASSLTTSDVNEQYF. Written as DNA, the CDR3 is TGTGCCAGCAGCTTAACGACTAGCGACGTGAACGAGCAGTACTTC.

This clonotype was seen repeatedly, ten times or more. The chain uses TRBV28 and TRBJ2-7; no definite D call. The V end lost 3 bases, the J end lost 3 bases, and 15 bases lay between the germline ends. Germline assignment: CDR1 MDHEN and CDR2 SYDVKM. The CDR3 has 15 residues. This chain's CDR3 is CASSFGGLPIYEQYF. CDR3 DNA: TGTGCCAGCAGTTTTGGTGGGCTACCAATCTACGAGCAGTACTTC.

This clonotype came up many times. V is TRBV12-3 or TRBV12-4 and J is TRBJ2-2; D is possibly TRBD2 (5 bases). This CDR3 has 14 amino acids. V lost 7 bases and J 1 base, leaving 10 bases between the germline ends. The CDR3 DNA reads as TGTGCCAGCACCTTAGCGAGGAACACCGGGGAGCTGTTTTTT. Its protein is CASTLARNTGELFF.

The CDR3 protein is CASSPVRELSTGELFF. Here the CDR3 DNA reads TGTGCCAGCAGCCCCGTGCGGGAGTTAAGCACCGGGGAGCTGTTTTTT. The rearrangement uses TRBV6-4 and TRBJ2-2, with TRBD2 matching over 7 bases. This CDR3 region has 16 residues. The germline V gene encodes CDR1 MRHNA and CDR2 SNTAGT. V gave up 6 bases and J gave up 4 bases; unmatched junction bases: 11.

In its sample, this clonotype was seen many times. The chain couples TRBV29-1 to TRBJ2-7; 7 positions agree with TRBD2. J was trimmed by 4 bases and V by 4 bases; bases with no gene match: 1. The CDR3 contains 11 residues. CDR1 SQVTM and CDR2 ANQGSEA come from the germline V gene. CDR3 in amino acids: CSVVGGYEQYF. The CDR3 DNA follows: TGCAGCGTTGTGGGGGGGTACGAGCAGTACTTC.

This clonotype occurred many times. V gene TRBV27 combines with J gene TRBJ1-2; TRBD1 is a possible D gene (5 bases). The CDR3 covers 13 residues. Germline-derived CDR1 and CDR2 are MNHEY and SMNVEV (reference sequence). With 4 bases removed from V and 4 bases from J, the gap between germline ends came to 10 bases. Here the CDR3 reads CASSWRGSYGYTF. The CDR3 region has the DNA TGTGCCAGCAGTTGGAGGGGAAGCTATGGCTACACCTTC.

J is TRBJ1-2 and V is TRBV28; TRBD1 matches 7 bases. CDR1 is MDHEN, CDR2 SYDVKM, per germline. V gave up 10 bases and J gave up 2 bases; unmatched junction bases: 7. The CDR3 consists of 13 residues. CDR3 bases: TGTGCCACCTCACAGGGGAGGAACTATGGCTACACCTTC. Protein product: CATSQGRNYGYTF.

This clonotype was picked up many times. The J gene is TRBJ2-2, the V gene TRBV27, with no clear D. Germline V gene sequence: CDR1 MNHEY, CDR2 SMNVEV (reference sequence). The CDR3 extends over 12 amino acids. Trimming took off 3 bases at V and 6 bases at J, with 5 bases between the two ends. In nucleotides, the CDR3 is TGTGCCAGCAGTTTTGGCGCCGGGGAGCTGTTTTTT. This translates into CASSFGAGELFF.

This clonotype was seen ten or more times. CDR3 sequence: CASSLRDMGAELFF. The CDR3 region has the DNA TGTGCCAGCAGTCTCCGGGACATGGGGGCGGAGCTGTTTTTT. The chain joins TRBV6-5 to TRBJ2-2, with D possibly TRBD1 on 6 matching bases. V shed 5 bases and J shed 10 bases, with 17 bases lying between them. Germline CDR1 is MNHEY and CDR2 is SVGAGI. The CDR3 covers 14 residues.

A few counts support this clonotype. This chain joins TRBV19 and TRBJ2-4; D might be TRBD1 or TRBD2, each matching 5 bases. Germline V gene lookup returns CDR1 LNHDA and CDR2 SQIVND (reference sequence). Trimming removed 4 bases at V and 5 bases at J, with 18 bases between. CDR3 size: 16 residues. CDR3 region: CASSNTGMGTQNIQYF. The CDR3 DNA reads TGTGCCAGTAGTAACACCGGGATGGGGACCCAAAACATTCAGTACTTC. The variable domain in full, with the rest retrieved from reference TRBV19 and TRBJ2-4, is DGGITQSPKYLFRKEGQNVTLSCEQNLNHDAMYWYRQDPGQGLRLIYYSQIVNDFQKGDIAEGYSVSREKKESFPLTVTSAQKNPTAFYLCASSNTGMGTQNIQYFGAGTRLSVL.

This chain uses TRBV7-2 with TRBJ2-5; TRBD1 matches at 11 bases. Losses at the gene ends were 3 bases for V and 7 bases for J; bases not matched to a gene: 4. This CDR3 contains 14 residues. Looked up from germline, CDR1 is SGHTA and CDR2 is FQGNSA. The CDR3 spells CASSFRTGGRTQYF. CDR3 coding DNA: TGTGCCAGCAGCTTCCGGACAGGGGGCAGGACCCAGTACTTC. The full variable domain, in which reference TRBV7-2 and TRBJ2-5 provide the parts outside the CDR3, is GAGVSQSPSNKVTEKGKDVELRCDPISGHTALYWYRQSLGQGLEFLIYFQGNSAPDKSGLPSDRFSAERTGGSVSTLTIQRTQQEDSAVYLCASSFRTGGRTQYFGPGTRLLVL.

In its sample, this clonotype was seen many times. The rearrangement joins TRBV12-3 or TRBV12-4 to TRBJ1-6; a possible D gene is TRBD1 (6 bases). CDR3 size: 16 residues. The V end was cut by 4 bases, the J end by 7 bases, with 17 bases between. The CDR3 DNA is TGTGCCAGCAGTTCCTCCCGACAGGCGAAGAATTCACCCCTCCACTTT. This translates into CASSSSRQAKNSPLHF.

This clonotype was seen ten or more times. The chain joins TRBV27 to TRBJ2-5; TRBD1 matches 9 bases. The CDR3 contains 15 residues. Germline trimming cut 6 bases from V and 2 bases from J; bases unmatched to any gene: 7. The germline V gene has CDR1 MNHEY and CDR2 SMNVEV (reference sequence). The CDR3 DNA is TGTGCCAGCAGCCCCATGACAGGGGGTCAAGAGACCCAGTACTTC. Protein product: CASSPMTGGQETQYF.

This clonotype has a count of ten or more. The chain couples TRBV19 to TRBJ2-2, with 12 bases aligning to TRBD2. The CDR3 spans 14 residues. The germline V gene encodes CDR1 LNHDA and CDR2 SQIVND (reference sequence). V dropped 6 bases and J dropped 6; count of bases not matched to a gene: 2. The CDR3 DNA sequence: TGTGCCAGTAGGACTAGCGGGAGATCCGGGGAGCTGTTTTTT. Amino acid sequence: CASRTSGRSGELFF. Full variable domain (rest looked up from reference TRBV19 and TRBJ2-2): DGGITQSPKYLFRKEGQNVTLSCEQNLNHDAMYWYRQDPGQGLRLIYYSQIVNDFQKGDIAEGYSVSREKKESFPLTVTSAQKNPTAFYLCASRTSGRSGELFFGEGSRLTVL.

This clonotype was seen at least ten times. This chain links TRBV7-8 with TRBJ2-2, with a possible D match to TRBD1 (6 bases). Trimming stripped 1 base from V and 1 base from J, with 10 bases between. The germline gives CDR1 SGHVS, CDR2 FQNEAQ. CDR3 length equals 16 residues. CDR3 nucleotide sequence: TGTGCCAGCAGCTTAGGTCCAGGGGTGAACACCGGGGAGCTGTTTTTT. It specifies CASSLGPGVNTGELFF.

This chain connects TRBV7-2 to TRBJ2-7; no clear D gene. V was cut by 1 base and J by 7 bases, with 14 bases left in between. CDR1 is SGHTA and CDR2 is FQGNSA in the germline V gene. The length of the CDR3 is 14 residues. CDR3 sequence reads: CASSLGLYGGEQYF. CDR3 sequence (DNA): TGTGCCAGCAGCTTAGGACTTTATGGTGGTGAGCAGTACTTC.

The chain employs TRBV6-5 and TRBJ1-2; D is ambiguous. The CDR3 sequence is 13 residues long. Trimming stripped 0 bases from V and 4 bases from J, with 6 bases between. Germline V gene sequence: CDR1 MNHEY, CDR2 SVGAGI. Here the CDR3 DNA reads TGTGCCAGCAGTTACTCGGCGGGCTATGGCTACACCTTC. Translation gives CASSYSAGYGYTF.

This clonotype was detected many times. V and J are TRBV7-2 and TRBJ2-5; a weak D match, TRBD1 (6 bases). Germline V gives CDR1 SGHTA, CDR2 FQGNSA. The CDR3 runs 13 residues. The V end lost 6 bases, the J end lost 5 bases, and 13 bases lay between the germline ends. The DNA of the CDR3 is TGTGCCAGCAGGCCAACAGGGTGGGAGACCCAGTACTTC. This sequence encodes CASRPTGWETQYF.

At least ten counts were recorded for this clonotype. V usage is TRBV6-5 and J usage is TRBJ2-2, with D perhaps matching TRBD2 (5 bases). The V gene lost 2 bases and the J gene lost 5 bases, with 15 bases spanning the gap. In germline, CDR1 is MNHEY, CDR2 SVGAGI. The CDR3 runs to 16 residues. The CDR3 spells CASSYGSLSGTGELFF. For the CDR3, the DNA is TGTGCCAGCAGTTACGGGAGTCTCTCCGGGACCGGGGAGCTGTTTTTT.

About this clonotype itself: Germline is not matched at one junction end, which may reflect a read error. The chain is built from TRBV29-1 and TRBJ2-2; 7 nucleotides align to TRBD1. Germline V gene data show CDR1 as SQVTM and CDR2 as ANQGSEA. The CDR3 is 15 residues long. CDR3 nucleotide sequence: TGCAGCGTTGAGACAGGGTGGGGATTTACCGGGGAGCTGCTTTTT. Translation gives CSVETGWGFTGELLF.

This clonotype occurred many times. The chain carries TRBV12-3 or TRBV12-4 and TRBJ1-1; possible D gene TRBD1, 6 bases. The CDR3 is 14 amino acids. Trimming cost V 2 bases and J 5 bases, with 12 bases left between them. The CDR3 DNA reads TGTGCCAGCAGTTTAAAACAGGGATGGACTGAAGCTTTCTTT. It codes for CASSLKQGWTEAFF.

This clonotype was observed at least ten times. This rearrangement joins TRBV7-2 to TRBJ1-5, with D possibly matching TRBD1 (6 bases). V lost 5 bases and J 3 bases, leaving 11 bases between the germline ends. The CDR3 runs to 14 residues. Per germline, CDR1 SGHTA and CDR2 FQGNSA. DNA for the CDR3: TGTGCCAGCAGCCCCCAGGGGCCCAATCAGCCCCAGCATTTT. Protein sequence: CASSPQGPNQPQHF.

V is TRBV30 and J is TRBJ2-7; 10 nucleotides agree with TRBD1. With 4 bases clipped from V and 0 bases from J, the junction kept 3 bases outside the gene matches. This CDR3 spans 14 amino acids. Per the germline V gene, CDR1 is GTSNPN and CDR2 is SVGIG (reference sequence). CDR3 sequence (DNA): TGTGCCTGGACGGGACAGGGGTTCTCCTACGAGCAGTACTTC. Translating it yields CAWTGQGFSYEQYF.

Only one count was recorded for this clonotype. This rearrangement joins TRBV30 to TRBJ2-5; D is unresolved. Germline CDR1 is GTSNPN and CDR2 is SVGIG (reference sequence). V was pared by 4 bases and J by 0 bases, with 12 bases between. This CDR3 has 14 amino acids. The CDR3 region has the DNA TGTGCCTGGAATGGGCTGAAGTACCAAGAGACCCAGTACTTC. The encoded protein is CAWNGLKYQETQYF.

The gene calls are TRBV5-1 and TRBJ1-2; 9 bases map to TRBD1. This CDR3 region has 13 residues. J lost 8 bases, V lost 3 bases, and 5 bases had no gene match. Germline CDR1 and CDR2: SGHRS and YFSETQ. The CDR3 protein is CASSSGQGSGYTF. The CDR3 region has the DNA TGCGCCAGCAGCTCGGGACAGGGATCAGGCTACACCTTC.

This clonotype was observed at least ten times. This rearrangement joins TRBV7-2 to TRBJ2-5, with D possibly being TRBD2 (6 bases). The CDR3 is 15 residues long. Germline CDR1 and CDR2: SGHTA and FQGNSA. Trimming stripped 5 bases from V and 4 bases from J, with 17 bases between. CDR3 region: CTSSIRGGGPETQYF. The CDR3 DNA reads TGTACCAGCAGCATCCGAGGCGGAGGGCCAGAGACCCAGTACTTC.

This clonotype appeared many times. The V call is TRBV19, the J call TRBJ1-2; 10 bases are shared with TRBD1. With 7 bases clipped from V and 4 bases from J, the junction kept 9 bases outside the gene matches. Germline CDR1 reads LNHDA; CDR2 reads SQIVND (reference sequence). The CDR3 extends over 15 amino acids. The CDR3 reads CASNARDRGTYGYTF. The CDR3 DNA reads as TGTGCCAGTAACGCCCGGGACAGGGGTACCTATGGCTACACCTTC.

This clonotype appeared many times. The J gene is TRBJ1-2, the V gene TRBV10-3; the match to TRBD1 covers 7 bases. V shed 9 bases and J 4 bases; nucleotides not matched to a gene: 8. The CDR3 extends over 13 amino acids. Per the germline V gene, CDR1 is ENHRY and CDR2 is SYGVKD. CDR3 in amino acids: CAITSRDSYGYTF. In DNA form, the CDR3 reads TGTGCCATTACATCCCGGGACAGCTATGGCTACACCTTC.

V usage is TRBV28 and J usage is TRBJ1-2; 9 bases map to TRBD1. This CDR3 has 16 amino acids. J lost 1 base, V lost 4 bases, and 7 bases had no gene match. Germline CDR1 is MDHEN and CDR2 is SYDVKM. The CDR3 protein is CASSSQTGGRNYGYTF. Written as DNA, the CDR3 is TGTGCCAGCAGTTCACAAACAGGGGGCCGTAACTATGGCTACACCTTC.

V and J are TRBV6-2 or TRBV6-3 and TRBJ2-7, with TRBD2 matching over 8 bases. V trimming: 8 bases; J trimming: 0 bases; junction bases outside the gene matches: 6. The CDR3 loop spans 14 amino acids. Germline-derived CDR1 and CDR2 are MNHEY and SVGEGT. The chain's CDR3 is CASFRGGSSYEQYF. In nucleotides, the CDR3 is TGTGCCAGCTTTCGCGGGGGGAGCTCCTACGAGCAGTACTTC.

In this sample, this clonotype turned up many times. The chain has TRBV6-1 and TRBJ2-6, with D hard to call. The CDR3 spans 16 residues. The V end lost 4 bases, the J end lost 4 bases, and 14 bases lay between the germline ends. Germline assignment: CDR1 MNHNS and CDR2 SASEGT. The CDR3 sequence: CASSAHTVPGANVLTF. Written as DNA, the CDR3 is TGTGCCAGCAGTGCCCATACAGTGCCGGGGGCCAACGTCCTGACTTTC.